The table lists the clone carrying this T cell receptor beta chain with a count of one. Its specificity is unknown. The data originate from a study of response to subunit inactivated influenza vaccine. Study results and caveats: A suggestion made by the authors is that each seasonal influenza vaccination recruits few new T cells.

The CDR3 sequence is 15 residues long. Germline loops: CDR1 SNHLY, CDR2 FYNNEI. The trim removed 8 bases at V and 2 bases at J, leaving 5 bases unmatched. TCRdb itself ran the RT-PCR reads through MiXCR, one entry per CDR3 protein. Of roughly 780,000 distinct CDR3 sequences in the sample, around 20% are singletons; the top ten hold around 9.9%. Source: PBMCs from blood, taken about 5 days after vaccination. V is TRBV2 and J is TRBJ2-1; 11 bases fit TRBD2. The TCR was taken from a man aged 50-60 years who received an inactivated influenza vaccine. DNA of the CDR3: TGTGCCAGCGGGGAGACTAGCGGGGCCTACAATGAGCAGTTCTTC. Its protein is CASGETSGAYNEQFF. Full variable domain (outside the CDR3, taken from reference TRBV2 and TRBJ2-1): EPEVTQTPSHQVTQMGQEVILRCVPISNHLYFYWYRQILGQKVEFLVSFYNNEISEKSEIFDDQFSVERPDGSNFTLKIRSTKLEDSAMYFCASGETSGAYNEQFFGPGTRLTVL.